This T cell receptor beta chain was captured by sequencing in a study of T cells after yellow fever vaccination. TCRdb re-analysed the 5' RACE reads in MiXCR, keeping a single row per CDR3 protein. The data show 450,000 to 550,000 distinct CDR3 sequences, 15% to 20% seen once. Trimming took 0 bases from V and 10 from J; bases not matched to a gene: 17. This CDR3 contains 19 residues. Germline V gene sequence: CDR1 SGHNT, CDR2 YYREEE (reference sequence). The TCR was taken from a man aged 25-40 years who received the YFV17D yellow fever vaccine. This chain links TRBV5-4 with TRBJ2-1, with 12 bases that match TRBD2. The sequencing used PBMCs, collected 15 days after the yellow fever booster vaccination. This chain's CDR3 is CASSLGTSGALTWGEEQFF. As DNA, the CDR3 is TGTGCCAGCAGCTTGGGGACTAGCGGGGCTCTGACCTGGGGGGAAGAGCAGTTCTTC. Full variable domain (rest looked up from reference TRBV5-4 and TRBJ2-1): ETGVTQSPTHLIKTRGQQVTLRCSSQSGHNTVSWYQQALGQGPQFIFQYYREEENGRGNFPPRFSGLQFPNYSSELNVNALELDDSALYLCASSLGTSGALTWGEEQFFGPGTRLTVL.